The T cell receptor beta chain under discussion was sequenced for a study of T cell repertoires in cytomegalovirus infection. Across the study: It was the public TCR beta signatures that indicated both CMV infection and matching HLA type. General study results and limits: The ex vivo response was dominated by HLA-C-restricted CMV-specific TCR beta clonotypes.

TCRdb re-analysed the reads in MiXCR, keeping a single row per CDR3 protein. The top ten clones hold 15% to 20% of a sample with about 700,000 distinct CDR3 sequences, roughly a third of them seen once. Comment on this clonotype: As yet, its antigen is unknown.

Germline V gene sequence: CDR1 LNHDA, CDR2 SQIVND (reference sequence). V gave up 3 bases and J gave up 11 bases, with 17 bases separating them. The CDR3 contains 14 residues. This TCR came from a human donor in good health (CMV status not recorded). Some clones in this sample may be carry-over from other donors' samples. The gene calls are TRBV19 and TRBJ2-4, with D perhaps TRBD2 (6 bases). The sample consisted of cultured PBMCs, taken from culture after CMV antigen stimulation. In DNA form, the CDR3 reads TGTGCCAGTAGTATTGGAGGGAGCGGTAAGGTTCAGTACTTC. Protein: CASSIGGSGKVQYF.